This T cell receptor beta chain was observed in a study of cytomegalovirus exposure and HLA in healthy donors. Donors were drawn from the approximately 130-subject validation cohort, separate from the approximately 680-subject first cohort. In regard to this clone: The antigen is undetermined.

General study points: 150 to 200 TCR beta chains were listed as cytomegalovirus-associated.

V was shortened by 2 bases and J by 0 bases, with 11 bases between the two germline ends. This CDR3 is built from 15 residues. Germline V gene lookup returns CDR1 GTSNPN and CDR2 SVGIG (reference sequence). Generated by immunoSEQ multiplex PCR, the TCRdb table keeps only in-frame clones and is missing some. The sample has 140,000 or so clones, 87% seen once. The J gene is TRBJ1-3, the V gene TRBV30; perhaps TRBD1 as D (5 bases). The sequence came from a young man in good health and CMV-seropositive. The specimen was PBMCs. The CDR3, as DNA: TGTGCCTGGAGTCGTGGGACTCCCTCTGGAAACACCATATATTTT. It is translated as CAWSRGTPSGNTIYF. The full variable domain, its missing parts supplied by reference TRBV30 and TRBJ1-3, is SQTIHQWPATLVQPVGSPLSLECTVEGTSNPNLYWYRQAAGRGLQLLFYSVGIGQISSEVPQNLSASRPQDRQFILSSKKLLLSDSGFYLCAWSRGTPSGNTIYFGEGSWLTVV.